The next 27 T cell receptor beta chains were all read from a single sample in a study of T cells after yellow fever vaccination. Each CDR3 protein is one row after TCRdb ran MiXCR on the 5' RACE reads. This table holds 450,000 to 650,000 distinct CDR3 sequences, roughly 12% found once. The specimen was PBMCs, collected on the day of the yellow fever booster vaccination. The receptors were gathered from a young man who received the YFV17D yellow fever vaccine.

This clonotype has a handful of counts. Written as DNA, the CDR3 is TGCAGTGCTAGAGATGGGGCCGCCGTCTCCTACGAGCAGTACTTC. It translates to CSARDGAAVSYEQYF. The chain joins TRBV20-1 to TRBJ2-7; D is perhaps TRBD1 (5 bases). Germline lookup yields CDR1 DFQATT and CDR2 SNEGSKA (reference sequence). The CDR3 contains 15 residues. Trimming removed 0 bases at V and 0 bases at J, with 12 bases between.

The rearrangement links TRBV6-1 to TRBJ2-3; 13 nucleotides agree with TRBD2. Germline V CDR1 and CDR2: MNHNS, SASEGT. Trimming cost V 7 bases and J 0 bases; bases outside gene matches: 7. The CDR3 consists of 17 residues. The CDR3 is CASKTPGLAGSTDTQYF. The CDR3 region has the DNA TGTGCCAGCAAGACCCCGGGACTAGCGGGAAGCACAGATACGCAGTATTTT.

The table lists this clonotype with a few counts. This chain joins TRBV29-1 and TRBJ1-1; 11 bases match TRBD1. The length of the CDR3 is 14 residues. The J segment lost 4 bases and the V segment lost 6 bases, leaving 7 bases of the junction unmatched. Germline V lookup: CDR1 SQVTM, CDR2 ANQGSEA. CDR3 sequence: CSVLPGTGGTEAFF. Written as DNA, the CDR3 is TGCAGCGTGCTGCCCGGGACAGGGGGCACTGAAGCTTTCTTT.

This clonotype was seen more than once but under ten times. This chain uses TRBV12-3 or TRBV12-4 with TRBJ2-4; the D gene is possibly TRBD1 (6 bases). The V and J ends lost 1 base and 9 bases respectively, with 7 bases between them. The CDR3 contains 12 residues. The CDR3 spells CASSLEGGIQYF. CDR3 nucleotide sequence: TGTGCCAGCAGTTTAGAAGGGGGCATTCAGTACTTC.

J is TRBJ1-1 and V is TRBV10-2; D is ambiguous. This CDR3 has 13 residues. The ends were cut back, 3 bases at V and 5 bases at J, with 10 bases in the middle. Germline V CDR1 and CDR2: WSHSY, SAAADI. DNA for the CDR3: TGCGCCAGCAGTGACACTGGACCGACTGAAGCTTTCTTT. Amino acid sequence: CASSDTGPTEAFF.

This chain uses TRBV29-1 with TRBJ2-7; perhaps TRBD2 as D (5 bases). The CDR3 spans 12 residues. The V and J ends lost 7 bases and 5 bases respectively, with 15 bases between them. Germline V gene lookup returns CDR1 SQVTM and CDR2 ANQGSEA. The CDR3 reads CSATRTGNEQYF. The CDR3 coding sequence is TGCAGCGCAACACGGACGGGGAACGAGCAGTACTTC.

This clonotype was counted many times. The CDR3 reads CASSLAGALGEQYF. In DNA form, the CDR3 reads TGCGCCAGCAGCCTAGCGGGAGCCTTGGGCGAGCAGTACTTC. The chain links TRBV5-1 to TRBJ2-7; TRBD2 matches 10 bases. Germline loops: CDR1 SGHRS, CDR2 YFSETQ. The CDR3 extends over 14 amino acids. Losses at the gene ends were 4 bases for V and 6 bases for J; bases not matched to a gene: 7.

This clonotype was seen a few times. V gene TRBV20-1 combines with J gene TRBJ1-5, with a possible D match to TRBD1 (5 bases). This CDR3 is built from 14 residues. CDR1 and CDR2 from the germline V gene are DFQATT and SNEGSKA (reference sequence). Trimming shortened V by 5 bases and J by 4 bases, and 15 bases separated the two germline ends. CDR3 nucleotides: TGCAGTGCTCCTAACTCACGGGGGAATCAGCCCCAGCATTTT. Translating gives CSAPNSRGNQPQHF.

In this sample, this clonotype turned up many times. The genes are TRBV10-3 and TRBJ2-7, with 10 bases fitting TRBD1. Trimming cost V 6 bases and J 5 bases; bases outside gene matches: 7. Germline lookup yields CDR1 ENHRY and CDR2 SYGVKD. The CDR3 consists of 14 residues. Written as DNA, the CDR3 is TGTGCCATCAGCGGGTTCGGGACAGGGGACGAGCAGTACTTC. This translates into CAISGFGTGDEQYF.

This clonotype was recorded at least ten times. One end of the junction fails to match germline, which may point to a read error. The chain is built from TRBV7-8 and TRBJ2-7; D is possibly TRBD1 or TRBD2 (6 bases each). The CDR3 consists of 15 residues. Germline lookup yields CDR1 SGHVS and CDR2 FQNEAQ. The CDR3, as DNA: TGTGCCAGCAGTTTAGGGGGGCAGGGTGGCTACGAGCAGTACTTC. Amino acids: CASSLGGQGGYEQYF.

This sequence joins TRBV27 and TRBJ2-1; D may match TRBD1 or TRBD2 (7 bases each). The CDR3 totals 14 residues. V lost 0 bases and J lost 10, with 13 bases in between. Germline assignment: CDR1 MNHEY and CDR2 SMNVEV (reference sequence). The CDR3 region has the DNA TGTGCCAGCAGTTTATCGATGGGAGGGGGCGAGCAGTTCTTC. The encoded protein is CASSLSMGGGEQFF.

The chain employs TRBV7-2 and TRBJ2-2; D is unclear. Germline lookup yields CDR1 SGHTA and CDR2 FQGNSA. V was clipped by 4 bases and J by 0 bases, with 15 bases between them. CDR3 size: 17 residues. The CDR3 loop is CASSSLWTEANTGELFF. The CDR3 nucleotides are TGTGCCAGCAGCTCCCTTTGGACCGAAGCGAACACCGGGGAGCTGTTTTTT.

This clonotype was observed many times. The chain employs TRBV10-3 and TRBJ2-1, with TRBD2 as a possible D gene (6 bases). V lost 10 bases to trimming and J lost 7 bases, with 17 bases between them. CDR1 and CDR2 from the germline V gene are ENHRY and SYGVKD. The CDR3 runs 13 residues. CDR3 nucleotides: TGTGCCACCACCGCGGGAACCGAGAATGAGCAGTTCTTC. Protein: CATTAGTENEQFF.

This clonotype was counted between two and nine times. This chain uses TRBV29-1 with TRBJ2-3, with D hard to call. The CDR3 consists of 13 residues. Trimming pared 8 bases from V and 2 bases from J, leaving 14 bases between. Germline CDR1 and CDR2: SQVTM and ANQGSEA. Here the CDR3 DNA reads TGCAGCTCCACTGAGGATTTCACAGATACGCAGTATTTT. Protein sequence: CSSTEDFTDTQYF.

This clonotype was seen repeatedly, ten times or more. This chain uses TRBV12-3 or TRBV12-4 with TRBJ2-1; 9 nucleotides align to TRBD2. This CDR3 is built from 15 residues. Trimming cost V 3 bases and J 8 bases; bases outside gene matches: 8. CDR3 coding DNA: TGTGCCAGCAGTTTTGGGGGACTAGCTCCCGATGAGCAGTTCTTC. This gives the protein CASSFGGLAPDEQFF.

The CDR3: CASSSWDFQETQYF. CDR3 sequence (DNA): TGTGCCAGCAGTTCGTGGGACTTCCAAGAGACCCAGTACTTC. V is TRBV6-2 or TRBV6-3 and J is TRBJ2-5; a weak D match, TRBD2 (6 bases). The CDR3 runs 14 residues. Germline values: CDR1 MNHEY, CDR2 SVGEGT. Trimming took off 4 bases at V and 1 base at J, with 10 bases between the two ends.

This clonotype was counted only a few times. The chain is built from TRBV5-1 and TRBJ2-2; 14 nucleotides line up with TRBD2. J was trimmed by 4 bases and V by 4 bases; bases with no gene match: 6. The CDR3 runs to 17 residues. Germline CDR1 is SGHRS and CDR2 is YFSETQ. The CDR3 nucleotides read TGCGCCAGCAGCCGGGGAGGGACTAGCGGGAGCACCGGGGAGCTGTTTTTT. This encodes CASSRGGTSGSTGELFF.

This clonotype came up many times. The V call is TRBV27, the J call TRBJ2-3, with D hard to call. The CDR3 extends over 14 amino acids. The V and J ends lost 2 bases and 1 base respectively, with 7 bases between them. The V gene's germline CDR1 is MNHEY and CDR2 SMNVEV (reference sequence). Written as DNA, the CDR3 is TGTGCCAGCAGTTTAAGTGCTGGCACAGATACGCAGTATTTT. Its protein is CASSLSAGTDTQYF.

This clonotype turned up a few times. The chain joins TRBV12-3 or TRBV12-4 to TRBJ2-3, with D possibly TRBD2 on 5 matching bases. Trimming pared 1 base from V and 6 bases from J, leaving 14 bases between. The CDR3 runs to 15 residues. The CDR3 is CASSLVAGGADTQYF. The CDR3 DNA is TGTGCCAGCAGTTTAGTCGCCGGAGGAGCTGATACGCAGTATTTT.

This clonotype was counted ten times or more. This chain links TRBV20-1 with TRBJ2-7; 10 nucleotides agree with TRBD2. Germline trimming cut 5 bases from V and 4 bases from J; bases unmatched to any gene: 5. CDR3 length: 13 residues. Germline V gene sequence: CDR1 DFQATT, CDR2 SNEGSKA (reference sequence). CDR3 sequence: CSALLAGLYEQYF. In DNA, the CDR3 is TGCAGTGCTCTACTAGCGGGACTATACGAGCAGTACTTC.

The V call is TRBV5-1, the J call TRBJ2-5, with 8 bases that match TRBD1. This CDR3 spans 15 amino acids. Germline V gene sequence: CDR1 SGHRS, CDR2 YFSETQ. V lost 3 bases to trimming and J lost 5 bases; unmatched junction nucleotides: 9. The CDR3 coding sequence is TGCGCCAGCAGCTCAACCGGGACAGGATACGAGACCCAGTACTTC. Amino acids: CASSSTGTGYETQYF.

There are many counts of this clonotype. The J gene is TRBJ2-4, the V gene TRBV20-1; possibly TRBD1 for D (5 bases). V lost 6 bases to trimming and J lost 0 bases, with 15 bases between them. The germline V gene has CDR1 DFQATT and CDR2 SNEGSKA (reference sequence). CDR3 length equals 15 residues. CDR3 in amino acids: CSAESRALAKNIQYF. The CDR3, as DNA: TGCAGTGCGGAGAGCAGGGCATTAGCCAAAAACATTCAGTACTTC.

This clonotype was counted only a few times. The gene calls are TRBV7-9 and TRBJ2-7, with D perhaps TRBD2 (5 bases). CDR1 SEHNR and CDR2 FQNEAQ come from the germline V gene (reference sequence). V was cut by 8 bases and J by 7 bases, with 27 bases left in between. The CDR3 spans 16 residues. CDR3: CASPEALPRAPVEQYF. The CDR3 DNA sequence: TGTGCCAGCCCGGAGGCTCTCCCCCGGGCCCCAGTGGAGCAGTACTTC.

This clonotype was seen a handful of times. The rearrangement uses TRBV5-5 and TRBJ1-1, with 7 bases that match TRBD1. The junction had 9 bases not matched to a gene; V was cut back by 2 bases and J by 5 bases. The CDR3 totals 15 residues. In germline, CDR1 is SGHKS, CDR2 YYEKEE (reference sequence). CDR3 sequence reads: CASSFSSSGGTEAFF. CDR3 sequence (DNA): TGTGCCAGCAGCTTTTCTTCTTCAGGGGGGACTGAAGCTTTCTTT.

This clonotype was counted only a few times. The J gene is TRBJ2-3, the V gene TRBV7-3; TRBD2 matches at 9 bases. The CDR3 runs to 16 residues. Germline V gene lookup returns CDR1 SGHTA and CDR2 FQGTGA. V lost 2 bases, J lost 6 bases, and 9 bases stayed unmatched. CDR3 loop: CASSLVGGGAVDTQYF. The CDR3 bases are TGTGCCAGCAGCTTAGTCGGCGGGGGGGCCGTGGATACGCAGTATTTT.

The chain is built from TRBV11-2 and TRBJ2-2; D ambiguous. The CDR3 contains 16 residues. The V and J ends lost 2 bases and 5 bases respectively, with 15 bases between them. Germline CDR1 SGHAT, CDR2 FQNNGV. Written as DNA, the CDR3 is TGTGCCAGCAGCTTAACCGACCAGACGCGTACCGGGGAGCTGTTTTTT. Protein: CASSLTDQTRTGELFF.

This clonotype was observed a few times. The chain employs TRBV24-1 and TRBJ2-7; D tentatively fits TRBD1 or TRBD2 (5 bases each). This CDR3 comprises 14 residues. V gave up 4 bases and J gave up 6 bases, with 15 bases separating them. The germline CDR1 and CDR2 sequences are KGHDR and SFDVKD. The DNA of the CDR3 is TGTGCCACCAGTGAATCCGGGACCACAAGCGAGCAGTACTTC. Translating it yields CATSESGTTSEQYF.